This TCR beta chain was recovered during a study of T cell responses to AZD1222 COVID-19 vaccine. Regarding the study as a whole: Clonal diversity was possibly underestimated, and white British individuals and females predominated among donors.

As to this clone: The antigen is unknown.

Here immunoSEQ multiplex PCR was the method, and the copy in TCRdb shows in-frame clones only, minus some. The sample shows 100,000 or so clones, about 85% of them seen only once. The germline V gene encodes CDR1 MDHEN and CDR2 SYDVKM. V shed 4 bases and J shed 4 bases, with 13 bases lying between them. This CDR3 contains 15 residues. Here the sequenced sample was peripheral blood, taken 28 days after the second AZD1222 dose. The chain joins TRBV28 to TRBJ1-4; TRBD1 is a possible D gene (6 bases). The clonotype was recovered from an adult who received the AZD1222 COVID-19 vaccine. This chain's CDR3 is CASSSQGGLNEKLFF. CDR3 nucleotides: TGTGCCAGCAGTTCACAGGGAGGCCTTAATGAAAAACTGTTTTTT.